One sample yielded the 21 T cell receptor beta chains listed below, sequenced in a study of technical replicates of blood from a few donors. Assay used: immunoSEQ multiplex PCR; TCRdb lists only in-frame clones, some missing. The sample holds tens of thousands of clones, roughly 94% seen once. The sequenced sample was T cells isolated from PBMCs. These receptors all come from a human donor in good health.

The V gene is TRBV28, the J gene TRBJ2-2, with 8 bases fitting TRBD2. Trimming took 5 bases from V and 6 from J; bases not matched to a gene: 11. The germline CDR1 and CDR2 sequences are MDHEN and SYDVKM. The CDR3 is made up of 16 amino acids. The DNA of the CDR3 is TGTGCCAGCAGTAAGCCGGGACTAGGAGATGCCGGGGAGCTGTTTTTT. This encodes CASSKPGLGDAGELFF.

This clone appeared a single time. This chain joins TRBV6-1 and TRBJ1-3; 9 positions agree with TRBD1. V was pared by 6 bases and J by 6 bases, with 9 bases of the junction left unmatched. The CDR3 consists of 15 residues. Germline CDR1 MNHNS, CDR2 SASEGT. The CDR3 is CASSGDRVLVNTIYF. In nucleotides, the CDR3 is TGTGCCAGCAGCGGGGACAGGGTTCTAGTAAACACCATATATTTT.

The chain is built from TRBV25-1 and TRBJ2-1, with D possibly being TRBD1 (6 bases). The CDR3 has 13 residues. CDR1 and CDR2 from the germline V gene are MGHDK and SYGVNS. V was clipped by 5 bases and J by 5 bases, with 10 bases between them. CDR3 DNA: TGTGCCAGCAGTTGGGGGCCGAACAATGAGCAGTTCTTC. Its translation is CASSWGPNNEQFF.

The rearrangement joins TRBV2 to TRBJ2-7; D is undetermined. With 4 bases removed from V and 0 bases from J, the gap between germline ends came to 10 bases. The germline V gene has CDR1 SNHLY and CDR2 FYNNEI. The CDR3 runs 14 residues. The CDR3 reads CASSGIESSYEQYF. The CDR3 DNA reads TGTGCCAGCAGTGGAATTGAGAGCTCCTACGAGCAGTACTTC.

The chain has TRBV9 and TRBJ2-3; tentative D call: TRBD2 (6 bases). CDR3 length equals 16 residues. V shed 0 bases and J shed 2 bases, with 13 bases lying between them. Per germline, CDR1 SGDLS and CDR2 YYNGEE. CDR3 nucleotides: TGTGCCAGCAGCGTAGAAACGGGAGCTAACACAGATACGCAGTATTTT. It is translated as CASSVETGANTDTQYF.

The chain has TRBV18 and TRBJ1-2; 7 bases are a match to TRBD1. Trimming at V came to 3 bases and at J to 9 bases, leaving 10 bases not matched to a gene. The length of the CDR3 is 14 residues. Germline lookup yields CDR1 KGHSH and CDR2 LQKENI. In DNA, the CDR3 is TGTGCCAGCTCACCGGAGAGTCACAGGGGAAGCTACACCTTC. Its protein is CASSPESHRGSYTF.

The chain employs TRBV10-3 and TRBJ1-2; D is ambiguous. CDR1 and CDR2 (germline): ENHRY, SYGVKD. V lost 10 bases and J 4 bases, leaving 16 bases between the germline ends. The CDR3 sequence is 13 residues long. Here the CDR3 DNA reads TGTGCCACCCAGATTAGCGGTAGCTATGGCTACACCTTC. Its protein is CATQISGSYGYTF.

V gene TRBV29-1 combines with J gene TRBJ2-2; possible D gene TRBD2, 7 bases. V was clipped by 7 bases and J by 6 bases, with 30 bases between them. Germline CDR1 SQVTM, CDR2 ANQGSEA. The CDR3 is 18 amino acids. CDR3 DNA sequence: TGCAGCGCCACTTGGACATGGGGGGGCGGTTCGTCCGCCGGGGAGCTGTTTTTT. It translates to CSATWTWGGGSSAGELFF.

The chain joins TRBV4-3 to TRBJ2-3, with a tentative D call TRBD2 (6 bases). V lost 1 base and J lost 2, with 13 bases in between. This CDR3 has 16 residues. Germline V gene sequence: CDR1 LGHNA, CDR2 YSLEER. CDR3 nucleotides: TGCGCCAGCAGCCAAGTTGAAGGGACTGCCACAGATACGCAGTATTTT. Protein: CASSQVEGTATDTQYF.

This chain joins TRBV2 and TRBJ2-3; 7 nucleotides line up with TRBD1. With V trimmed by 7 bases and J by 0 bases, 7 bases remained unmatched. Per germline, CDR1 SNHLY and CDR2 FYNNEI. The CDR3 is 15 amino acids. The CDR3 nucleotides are TGTGCCAGCAATGACCGGGACAGAAGCACAGATACGCAGTATTTT. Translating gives CASNDRDRSTDTQYF.

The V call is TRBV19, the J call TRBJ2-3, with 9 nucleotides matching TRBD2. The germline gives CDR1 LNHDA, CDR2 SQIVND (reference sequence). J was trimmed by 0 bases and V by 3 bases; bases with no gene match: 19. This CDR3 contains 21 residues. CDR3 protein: CASSMAGRLAAPGSSTDTQYF. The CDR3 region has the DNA TGTGCCAGTAGTATGGCCGGACGACTAGCGGCGCCCGGGTCTAGCACAGATACGCAGTATTTT.

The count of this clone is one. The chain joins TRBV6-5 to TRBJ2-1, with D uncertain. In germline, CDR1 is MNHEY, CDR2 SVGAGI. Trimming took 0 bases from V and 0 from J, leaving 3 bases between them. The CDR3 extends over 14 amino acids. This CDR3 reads CASSYSSSYNEQFF. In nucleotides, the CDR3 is TGTGCCAGCAGTTACTCTAGCTCCTACAATGAGCAGTTCTTC.

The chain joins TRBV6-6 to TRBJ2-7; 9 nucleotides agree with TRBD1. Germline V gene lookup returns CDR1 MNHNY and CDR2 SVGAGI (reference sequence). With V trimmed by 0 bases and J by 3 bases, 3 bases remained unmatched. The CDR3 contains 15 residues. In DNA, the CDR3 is TGTGCCAGCAGTTACTCGGGACAGGGTAGCTACGAGCAGTACTTC. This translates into CASSYSGQGSYEQYF.

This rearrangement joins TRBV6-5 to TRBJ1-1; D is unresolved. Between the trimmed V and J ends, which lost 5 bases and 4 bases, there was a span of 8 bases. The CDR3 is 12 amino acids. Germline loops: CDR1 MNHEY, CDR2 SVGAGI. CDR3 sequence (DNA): TGTGCCAGCAGTGGCGACATCACTGAAGCTTTCTTT. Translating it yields CASSGDITEAFF.

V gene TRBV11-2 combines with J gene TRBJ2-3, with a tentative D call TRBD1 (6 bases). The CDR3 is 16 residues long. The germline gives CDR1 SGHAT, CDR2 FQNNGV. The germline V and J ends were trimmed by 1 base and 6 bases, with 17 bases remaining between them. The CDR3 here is CASSLVGGLGLDTQYF. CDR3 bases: TGTGCCAGCAGCTTAGTAGGGGGATTAGGGCTCGATACGCAGTATTTT.

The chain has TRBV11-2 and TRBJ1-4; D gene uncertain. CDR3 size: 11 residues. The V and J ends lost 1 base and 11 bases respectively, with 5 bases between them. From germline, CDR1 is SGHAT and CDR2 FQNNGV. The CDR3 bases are TGTGCCAGCAGCTTAGCCGCGAAACTGTTTTTT. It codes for CASSLAAKLFF.

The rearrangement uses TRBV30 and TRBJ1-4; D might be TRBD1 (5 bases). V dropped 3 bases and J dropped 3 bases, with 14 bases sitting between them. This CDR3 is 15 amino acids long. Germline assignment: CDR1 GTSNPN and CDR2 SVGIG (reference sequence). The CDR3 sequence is CAWRPMGGANEKLFF. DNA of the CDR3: TGTGCCTGGAGGCCGATGGGGGGTGCTAATGAAAAACTGTTTTTT.

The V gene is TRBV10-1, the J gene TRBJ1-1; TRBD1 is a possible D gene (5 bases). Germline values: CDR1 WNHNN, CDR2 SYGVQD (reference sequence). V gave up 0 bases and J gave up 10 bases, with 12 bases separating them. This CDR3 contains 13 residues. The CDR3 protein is CASSESFQGSAFF. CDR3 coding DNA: TGCGCCAGCAGTGAGTCGTTTCAGGGATCAGCTTTCTTT.

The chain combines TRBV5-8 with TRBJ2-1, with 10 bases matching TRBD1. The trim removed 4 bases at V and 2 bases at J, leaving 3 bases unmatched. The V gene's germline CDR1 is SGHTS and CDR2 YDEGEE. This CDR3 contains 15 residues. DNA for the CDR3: TGTGCCAGCAGCCAGGGGACAGGGGCCTACAATGAGCAGTTCTTC. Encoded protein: CASSQGTGAYNEQFF.

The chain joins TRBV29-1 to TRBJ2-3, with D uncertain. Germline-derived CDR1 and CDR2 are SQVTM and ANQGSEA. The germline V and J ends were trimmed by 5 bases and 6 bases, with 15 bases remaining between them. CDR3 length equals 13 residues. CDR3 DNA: TGCAGCGTTTTAGGAGCTAGTGTGGATACGCAGTATTTT. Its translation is CSVLGASVDTQYF.

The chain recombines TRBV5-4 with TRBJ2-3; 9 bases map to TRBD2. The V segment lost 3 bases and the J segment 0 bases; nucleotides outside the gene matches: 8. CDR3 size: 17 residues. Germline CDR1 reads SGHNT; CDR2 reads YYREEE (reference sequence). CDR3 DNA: TGTGCCAGCAGCTCGCGAACACTAGCGGGCAGCACAGATACGCAGTATTTT. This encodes CASSSRTLAGSTDTQYF.